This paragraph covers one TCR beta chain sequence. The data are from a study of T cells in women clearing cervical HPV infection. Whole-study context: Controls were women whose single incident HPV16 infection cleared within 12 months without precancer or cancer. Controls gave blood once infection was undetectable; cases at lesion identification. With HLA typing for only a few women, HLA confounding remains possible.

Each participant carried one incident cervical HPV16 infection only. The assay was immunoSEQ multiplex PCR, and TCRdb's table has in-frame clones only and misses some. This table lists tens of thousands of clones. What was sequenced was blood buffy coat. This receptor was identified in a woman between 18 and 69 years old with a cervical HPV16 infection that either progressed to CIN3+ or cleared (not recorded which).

CDR3 loop: CASSQDRGTGRKNEQFF. CDR3 DNA, as far as it was read: TGTGCCAGCAGCCAAGATCGAGGGACAGGGAGGAAGAATGAG. The chain has TRBV14 and TRBJ2-1, with TRBD1 identical over 9 bases. The read terminates 3 residues ahead of where the CDR3 ends, so the germline J gene completes it. CDR1 is SGHDN and CDR2 is FVKESK in the germline V gene. The CDR3 sequence is 17 residues long. The V and J ends lost 0 bases and 7 bases, in that order; junction bases with no gene match: 10.